Listed below are T cell receptor beta chains from one sample, sequenced in a study of T cell responses to AZD1222 COVID-19 vaccine. TCRdb's table, derived via immunoSEQ multiplex PCR, lists solely in-frame clones and lacks some. The sample contains around 100,000 clones, about 87% of which appear only once. Sequenced material: peripheral blood, taken on day 0 of MenACWY control vaccination. These receptors were obtained from an adult in good health. The conserved cysteine and the conserved F or W are not part of the CDR3 here. The listing skips clone size in some rows; elsewhere it reads once, few, many or a size class.

j_call v_call clone_size cdr3_length cdr3_aa
TRBJ1-2 TRBV5-5 . 13 ASSLEGDRVNSYT
TRBJ1-1 TRBV25-1 . 12 ASSESGVITEAF
TRBJ2-1 TRBV7-2 . 12 ASSLGLSSNEQF
TRBJ2-3 TRBV21-1 . 11 ASSKVTTDTQY
TRBJ1-1 TRBV12-3/TRBV12-4 . 11 ASSAGTLARAF
TRBJ1-1 TRBV2 . 12 ASSARVRGTEAF
TRBJ2-7 TRBV6-5 . 12 ASRRAAVSYEQY
TRBJ1-4 TRBV19 . 12 ASSTLATNEKLF
TRBJ1-5 TRBV5-5 . 14 ASSAGQGAWGRPQH
TRBJ1-3 TRBV6-1 . 14 ASSEGQGSSGNTIY
TRBJ2-1 TRBV6-6 . 14 ASSYSASGRANEQF
TRBJ2-1 TRBV4-3 . 15 ASSQDVYFSSYNEQF
TRBJ2-5 TRBV4-3 . 11 ASSLQESETQY
TRBJ2-5 TRBV7-7 . 11 ASSTQGAETQY
TRBJ1-2 TRBV28 . 14 ASSLGNQGEIYGYT
TRBJ1-3 TRBV7-2 . 12 ASSLGQGPDTIY
TRBJ1-1 TRBV7-9 . 12 ASSPPEGGTEAF
TRBJ1-1 TRBV27 . 13 ASSVGTGSYTEAF
TRBJ2-5 TRBV4-3 . 16 ASSQGSYTTGSRETQY
TRBJ1-3 TRBV19 . 13 ASSPDRSSGNTIY
TRBJ2-2 TRBV7-8 . 12 ASSLVGGTGELF
TRBJ1-1 TRBV11-3 once 12 ASSLRGLGTEAF
TRBJ2-3 TRBV6-1 once 15 ASSALPPGSGADTQY
TRBJ1-5 TRBV6-5 . 13 ASSPRDRDSQPQH
TRBJ2-1 TRBV24-1 . 11 ATSGGAYNEQF
TRBJ1-1 TRBV5-4 . 11 ASSHMTNTEAF
TRBJ1-4 TRBV7-2 once 12 ASSLNTIGTQLF
TRBJ1-2 TRBV27 . 11 ASRGSGTYGYT
TRBJ2-5 TRBV7-7 once 11 ASSPGQEETQY
TRBJ2-7 TRBV27 . 11 ASSFSARYEQY
TRBJ1-2 TRBV6-5 . 12 ASSSGRSNYGYT
TRBJ2-7 TRBV28 . 12 ASTPGGLSYEQY
TRBJ1-1 TRBV5-4 . 11 ASSLLGNTEAF
TRBJ2-1 TRBV2 . 11 ASRSDGDNEQF
TRBJ2-5 TRBV5-4 . 12 ASSIRDRAETQY
TRBJ2-7 TRBV5-4 . 14 ASSLDPGQGTYEQY
TRBJ2-2 TRBV15 . 14 ATSRDLGGGTGELF
TRBJ1-1 TRBV18 . 13 ASSPQGQTNTEAF
TRBJ2-7 TRBV6-5 . 9 ASSYSNEQY
TRBJ1-2 TRBV4-1 . 12 ASSQDPFNYGYT
TRBJ1-5 TRBV9 . 13 ASSVGQGDVQPQH
TRBJ1-4 TRBV7-2 . 12 ASSPMTGSEKLF
TRBJ2-3 TRBV7-2 . 14 ASSALAGASTDTQY
TRBJ1-2 TRBV7-2 . 11 ASSLGTNYGYT
TRBJ2-5 TRBV5-4 once 10 ASSMNQETQY
TRBJ1-1 TRBV9 . 12 ASSLGLSNTEAF
TRBJ2-7 TRBV2 . 14 ASISSGLAGAYEQY
TRBJ2-7 TRBV6-1 . 12 ASSEEKGPYEQY
TRBJ1-1 TRBV15 once 17 ATSRDDWPQGGLNTEAF
TRBJ2-5 TRBV10-1 . 11 ASSAQGTKTQY
TRBJ1-2 TRBV5-4 . 11 ASRSGTSYGYT
TRBJ2-7 TRBV5-1 . 13 ASSLGVTGFYEQY
TRBJ1-6 TRBV5-8 . 14 ASSLDGTPDNSPLH
TRBJ2-7 TRBV28 . 11 ASSRQGSYEQY
TRBJ2-1 TRBV10-1 . 17 ASSEVGGPNFKLDNEQF